The rows below give T cell receptor beta chains drawn from one sample of a study of blood T cell repertoires in COVID-19. Repertoires were generated with immunoSEQ multiplex PCR, while TCRdb's copy carries only in-frame clones and drops some. The sample yields nearly 350,000 clones, about 90% seen once. Sequencing input: peripheral blood. Receptors originate from a woman aged 18-35 years who had recovered from COVID-19. Both conserved end residues are part of each CDR3. A D gene is named only where the DNA matches it firmly. Part of the rows lack a size; the others show once, few, many or a class for expanded clones.

DNA	CDR3	D	size	V	J
TGTGCCAGCAGTTTATCCCGGAACTATGGCTACACCTTC	CASSLSRNYGYTF	-	-	TRBV28	TRBJ1-2
TGCGCCAGCAGCTTACGTGGGACTCCGGGGGGCAATGAGCAGTTCTTC	CASSLRGTPGGNEQFF	TRBD2	-	TRBV5-1	TRBJ2-1
TGTGCCAGCAGTGACGCGGACAGGGATGGGGAAAAACTGTTTTTT	CASSDADRDGEKLFF	TRBD1	-	TRBV2	TRBJ1-4
TGCGCCAGCAGACAACCTGGACAGACAGGCCCTGAAGCTTTCTTT	CASRQPGQTGPEAFF	-	-	TRBV5-1	TRBJ1-1
TGTGCCAGCAGCTCCCCCGGCGGCTATGGCTACACCTTC	CASSSPGGYGYTF	-	-	TRBV5-4	TRBJ1-2
TGCGCCAGCAGCTTGGCGCCTAGCGGGACGAACACCGGGGAGCTGTTTTTT	CASSLAPSGTNTGELFF	TRBD2	-	TRBV5-1	TRBJ2-2
TGTGCCAGCAGCGCCGCCGCAGGAGGTCGGGAGACCCAGTACTTC	CASSAAAGGRETQYF	-	-	TRBV11-2	TRBJ2-5
TGTGCCAGCAGCCAAGAACTAGCGGGTGTGAATGAGCAGTTCTTC	CASSQELAGVNEQFF	TRBD2	-	TRBV3-1/TRBV3-2	TRBJ2-1
TGTGCCATCAGTGAAGAGGGAGGCGGGGAGCTGTTTTTT	CAISEEGGGELFF	-	-	TRBV10-3	TRBJ2-2
TGTGCCAGCAGCAGGGGACAGGTTAAAGCTTTCTTT	CASSRGQVKAFF	TRBD1	-	TRBV7-9	TRBJ1-1
TGTGCCAGCAGCTTGATGAATCGGGGAAGCACTGAAGCTTTCTTT	CASSLMNRGSTEAFF	-	-	TRBV5-5	TRBJ1-1
TGTGCCAGCAGCCCACCGCGGGACGGGGAGCTGTTTTTT	CASSPPRDGELFF	-	-	TRBV5-6	TRBJ2-2
TGTGCCAGCAGCCTTCTTGCACGGCTAGCCAATGAGCAGTTCTTC	CASSLLARLANEQFF	-	-	TRBV3-1/TRBV3-2	TRBJ2-1
TGCGCCAGCAGCTTGTTGCAGGGGGCGTTCACTGAAGCTTTCTTT	CASSLLQGAFTEAFF	TRBD1	-	TRBV5-1	TRBJ1-1
TGTGCCAGCAGCTTGGCAGGGGGTTTCCTAGTCTATGGCTACACCTTC	CASSLAGGFLVYGYTF	TRBD1	-	TRBV5-4	TRBJ1-2
TGTGCCAGCAGCCAGGCGGGGCTAGCGGGAACCCCGGGGAATGAGCAGTTCTTC	CASSQAGLAGTPGNEQFF	TRBD2	-	TRBV3-1/TRBV3-2	TRBJ2-1
TGTGCCTGGGTCCCGGACATCCATGGCTACACCTTC	CAWVPDIHGYTF	-	-	TRBV30	TRBJ1-2
TGCGCCAGCAGTGGGACTAGCGGGAATCGCCCCACAGATACGCAGTATTTT	CASSGTSGNRPTDTQYF	TRBD2	-	TRBV4-1	TRBJ2-3
TGTGCCAGCAGGATCAAACTAGCGGGAGTAGCCAATGAGCAGTTCTTC	CASRIKLAGVANEQFF	TRBD2	-	TRBV2	TRBJ2-1
TGTGCCACCAGCAGAGTCCCGGGGAGGGCAGATACGCAGTATTTT	CATSRVPGRADTQYF	TRBD2	-	TRBV15	TRBJ2-3
TGTGCCAGCAGTTACTTAACCCGGGAGGGCCCTGAGACCCAGTACTTC	CASSYLTREGPETQYF	TRBD2	-	TRBV6-2/TRBV6-3	TRBJ2-5
TGTGCCAGCAGCTCAAGTTCGACAGGGGGCTGGGAGACCCAGTACTTC	CASSSSSTGGWETQYF	TRBD1	-	TRBV11-3	TRBJ2-5
TGTGCCAGCAGCTTAGTCCAAACTGAAGCTTTCTTT	CASSLVQTEAFF	-	-	TRBV11-2	TRBJ1-1
TGTGCCAGCAGCGGACAGGGGGCGGATGGCTACACCTTC	CASSGQGADGYTF	TRBD1	-	TRBV6-5	TRBJ1-2
TGTGCCAGCAGTTACCTCGGGAGGTTGAATGAGCAGTTCTTC	CASSYLGRLNEQFF	TRBD2	-	TRBV6-5	TRBJ2-1
TGCGCCAGCAGCCAAGCCAGGGGGAGGACTGAAGCTTTCTTT	CASSQARGRTEAFF	TRBD1	-	TRBV4-1	TRBJ1-1
TGTGCCAGCAGCAAAGACCCAGGGGCAACAGCGCAGTATTTT	CASSKDPGATAQYF	-	-	TRBV11-3	TRBJ2-3
TGTGCCACCCTTGGGGCAAATAGCAATCAGCCCCAGCATTTT	CATLGANSNQPQHF	-	-	TRBV7-9	TRBJ1-5
TGCGCCAGCAGCCAAGATCCGGGACTAGCGGGAGGGGCCAAAAACATTCAGTACTTC	CASSQDPGLAGGAKNIQYF	TRBD2	-	TRBV4-3	TRBJ2-4
TGTGCCAGCAGCAAGGATGGGCCGAACACTGAAGCTTTCTTT	CASSKDGPNTEAFF	-	-	TRBV7-8	TRBJ1-1
TGTGCCAGCAGTGAAGTTCCGGTGAACACTGAAGCTTTCTTT	CASSEVPVNTEAFF	-	-	TRBV2	TRBJ1-1
TGTGCCAGCAGCTCTGGACTAGCGGGAGGGGGGACCCAGTACTTC	CASSSGLAGGGTQYF	TRBD2	-	TRBV7-8	TRBJ2-5
TGTGCCAGCAGTGCTTCGATCAGCGGGAGCAACCATGAGCAGTTCTTC	CASSASISGSNHEQFF	TRBD2	-	TRBV6-1	TRBJ2-1
TGTGCCGGATCGAAAGCGGGAGCCCGCAGAGGTGAGCAGTTCTTC	CAGSKAGARRGEQFF	TRBD2	-	TRBV5-6	TRBJ2-1
TGTGCCAGTAGTGTCTTACAGGGCGATGGCTACACCTTC	CASSVLQGDGYTF	-	-	TRBV19	TRBJ1-2
TGTGCCAGCAGTTCTAGGCGGGAGAGGGAGACCCAGTACTTC	CASSSRRERETQYF	TRBD2	few	TRBV6-2/TRBV6-3	TRBJ2-5
TGTGCCAGCAGCTTAGAACAGGGGTTTAACTATGGCTACACCTTC	CASSLEQGFNYGYTF	TRBD1	-	TRBV11-2	TRBJ1-2
TGTGCCAGCAGCTTGGTAGCGGGAGGCAACAATGAGCAGTTCTTC	CASSLVAGGNNEQFF	TRBD2	once	TRBV5-4	TRBJ2-1
TGTGCCAGCAGCCATCGGGGGGGTGCTGAAGCTTTCTTT	CASSHRGGAEAFF	-	once	TRBV3-1/TRBV3-2	TRBJ1-1
TGTGCCAGCAGCCCACACAGGGGTTATGGCTACACCTTC	CASSPHRGYGYTF	TRBD1	few	TRBV11-2	TRBJ1-2
TGTGCCAGCAGTTACAGCCCCAGGGCACCCCTCCACTTT	CASSYSPRAPLHF	-	-	TRBV6-2/TRBV6-3	TRBJ1-6
TGTGCCAGCAGTGTCCGGGATCCTGGCTACACCTTC	CASSVRDPGYTF	-	-	TRBV6-2/TRBV6-3	TRBJ1-2
TGTGCCAGCAGCCCCCGCCCTTCCCCGAGCGGGACGACCACAGATACGCAGTATTTT	CASSPRPSPSGTTTDTQYF	TRBD2	-	TRBV9	TRBJ2-3
TGTGCCAGCAGTTCCCTCGGGGGGGAGAACACTGAAGCTTTCTTT	CASSSLGGENTEAFF	-	-	TRBV27	TRBJ1-1
TGTGCCACCAGCAGAGGGGAGTGGCAACAAGAGACCCAGTACTTC	CATSRGEWQQETQYF	-	-	TRBV15	TRBJ2-5
TGTGCTAGTGGCGCGACTAGCGGGAGGGCCCCGGAGACCCAGTACTTC	CASGATSGRAPETQYF	TRBD2	-	TRBV12-5	TRBJ2-5
TGTGCCAGCAGCCCATCCAGGGGGCGTAATTCACCCCTCCACTTT	CASSPSRGRNSPLHF	TRBD1	-	TRBV7-9	TRBJ1-6
TGTGCCAGCAGCCATTATGACAGGGACTATGAGCAGTTCTTC	CASSHYDRDYEQFF	-	-	TRBV5-8	TRBJ2-1
TGTGCCAGCAGCATATCGTCGACAGGGGTGCATGGAAACAATGAGCAGTTCTTC	CASSISSTGVHGNNEQFF	TRBD1	-	TRBV9	TRBJ2-1
TGTGCCAGTAGTATGGCCGGGGCAGATACGCAGTATTTT	CASSMAGADTQYF	-	-	TRBV19	TRBJ2-3
TGCGCCAGCAGCCGAGGGCCGAGCCAAGAGACCCAGTACTTC	CASSRGPSQETQYF	-	-	TRBV4-1	TRBJ2-5